This T cell receptor beta chain was recorded in a study of regulatory T cells in long-lasting Graves disease. Whole-study context: Graves' patients (newly diagnosed) had been on antithyroid drugs under 3 months.

Germline-derived CDR1 and CDR2 are DFQATT and SNEGSKA (reference sequence). The CDR3 covers 14 residues. The TCR beta library used iRepertoire HTBI primers with Arm-PCR amplification of CDR3. In the source study's methods: The samples yielded 62 TRBV and around 14 TRBJ segments. TCRdb reprocessed the multiplex PCR reads with MiXCR, giving one entry per CDR3 protein. TCRdb, not the authors, supplied the V and J calls. The profile shows 400,000 to 450,000 distinct CDR3 sequences, around 15% of them singletons. This clonotype was seen repeatedly, ten times or more. Time point indicated: newly diagnosed GD, antithyroid drugs for less than 3 months. Construction of the TCR library relied on RNA isolated from PBMCs. Another study also made use of these data, one on T cells in Graves' hyperthyroidism and ophthalmopathy. From that report: Thyroid ultrasound and orbital computed tomography, with clinical symptoms and serum thyroxine and TRAb, informed diagnoses.

The V and J genes are TRBV20-1 and TRBJ2-3; D is possibly TRBD2 (6 bases). This material consisted of peripheral blood mononuclear cells (PBMCs), taken at new diagnosis, from a patient treated with antithyroid drugs. The origin of this receptor is a woman aged 25-40 years with Graves disease. CDR3 protein: CSSPPAGRTDTQYF. The DNA for the CDR3 is TGCAGCTCCCCTCCCGCGGGACGCACAGATACGCAGTATTTT.